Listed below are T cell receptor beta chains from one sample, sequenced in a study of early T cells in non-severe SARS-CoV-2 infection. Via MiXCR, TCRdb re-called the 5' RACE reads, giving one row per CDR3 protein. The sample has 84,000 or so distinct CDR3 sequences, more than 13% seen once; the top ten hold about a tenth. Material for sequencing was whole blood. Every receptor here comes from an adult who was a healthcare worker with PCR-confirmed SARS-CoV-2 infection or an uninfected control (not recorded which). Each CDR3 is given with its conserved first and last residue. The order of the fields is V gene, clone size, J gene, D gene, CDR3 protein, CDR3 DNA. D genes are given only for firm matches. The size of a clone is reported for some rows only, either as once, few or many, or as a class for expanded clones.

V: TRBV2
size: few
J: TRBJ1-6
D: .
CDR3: CASSGGWMRSPLHF
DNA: TGTGCCAGCAGTGGTGGGTGGATGCGTTCACCCCTCCACTTT

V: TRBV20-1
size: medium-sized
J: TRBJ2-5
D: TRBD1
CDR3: CSAPQGAGETQYF
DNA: TGCAGTGCTCCACAGGGGGCGGGAGAGACCCAGTACTTC

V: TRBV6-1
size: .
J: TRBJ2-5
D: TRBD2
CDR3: CASSVNSGDQETQYF
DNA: TGTGCCAGCAGTGTGAATAGCGGGGATCAAGAGACCCAGTACTTC

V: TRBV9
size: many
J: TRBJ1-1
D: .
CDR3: CASTPLSPGLGTEAFF
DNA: TGTGCCAGCACCCCCCTATCGCCGGGGTTGGGGACTGAAGCTTTCTTT

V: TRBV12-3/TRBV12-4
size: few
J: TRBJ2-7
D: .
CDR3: CASRAQGYEQYF
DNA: TGTGCCAGCAGAGCTCAGGGGTACGAGCAGTACTTC

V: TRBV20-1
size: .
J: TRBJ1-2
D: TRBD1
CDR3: CSASPIDRGDYGYTF
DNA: TGCAGTGCTAGCCCGATAGACAGGGGTGACTATGGCTACACCTTC

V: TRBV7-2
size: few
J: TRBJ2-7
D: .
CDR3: CASSLVGNYEQYF
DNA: TGTGCCAGCAGCTTAGTCGGGAACTACGAGCAGTACTTC

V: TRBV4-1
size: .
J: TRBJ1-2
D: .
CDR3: CASSQVHQTFYGYTF
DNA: TGCGCCAGCAGCCAAGTTCACCAGACCTTCTATGGCTACACCTTC

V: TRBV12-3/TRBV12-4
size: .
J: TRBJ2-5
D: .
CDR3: CASSLEASRPQETQYF
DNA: TGTGCCAGCAGTTTAGAGGCTAGCAGACCTCAAGAGACCCAGTACTTC

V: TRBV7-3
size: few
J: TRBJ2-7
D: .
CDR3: CASSLSGGEQYF
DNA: TGTGCCAGCAGCTTGTCAGGTGGGGAGCAGTACTTC

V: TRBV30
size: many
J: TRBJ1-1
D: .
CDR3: CAWSTGRAEAFF
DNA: TGTGCCTGGAGTACAGGTCGCGCTGAAGCTTTCTTT

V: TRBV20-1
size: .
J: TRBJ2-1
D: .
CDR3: CSATGVEQFF
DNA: TGCAGTGCTACAGGGGTTGAGCAGTTCTTC

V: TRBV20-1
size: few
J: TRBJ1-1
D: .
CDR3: CSASLGAAFF
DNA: TGCAGTGCTAGTCTGGGGGCCGCTTTCTTT

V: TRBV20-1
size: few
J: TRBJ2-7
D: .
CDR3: CSASSRSYEQYF
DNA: TGCAGTGCTAGTTCCCGATCCTACGAGCAGTACTTC

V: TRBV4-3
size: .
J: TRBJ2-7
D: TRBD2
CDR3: CASSQFLSGGFSYEQYF
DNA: TGCGCCAGCAGCCAATTCCTAAGCGGGGGGTTCTCCTACGAGCAGTACTTC

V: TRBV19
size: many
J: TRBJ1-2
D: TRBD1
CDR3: CASSKGFGTDYGYTF
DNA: TGTGCCAGTAGTAAAGGATTCGGGACAGACTATGGCTACACCTTC

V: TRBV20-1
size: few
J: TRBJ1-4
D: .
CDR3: CSARPTAGIGEKLFF
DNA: TGCAGTGCTAGACCCACCGCGGGGATTGGTGAAAAACTGTTTTTT

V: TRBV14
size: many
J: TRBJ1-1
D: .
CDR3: CASSQVLGGYTEAFF
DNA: TGTGCCAGCAGCCAAGTATTGGGGGGCTACACTGAAGCTTTCTTT

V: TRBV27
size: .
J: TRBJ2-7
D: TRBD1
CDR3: CARTSPGTAYYEQYF
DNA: TGTGCCAGAACCTCCCCCGGGACAGCTTACTACGAGCAGTACTTC

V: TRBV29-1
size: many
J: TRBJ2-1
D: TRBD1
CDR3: CSVRGQDTYNEQFF
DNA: TGCAGCGTGAGGGGGCAGGATACCTACAATGAGCAGTTCTTC

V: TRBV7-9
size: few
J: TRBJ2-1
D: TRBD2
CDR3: CASSLLGGRFF
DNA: TGTGCCAGCAGCTTGTTGGGAGGGCGGTTCTTC

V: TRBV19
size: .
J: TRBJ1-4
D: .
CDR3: CASSNYREFGEKLFF
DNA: TGTGCCAGTAGTAACTACAGGGAGTTCGGGGAAAAACTGTTTTTT

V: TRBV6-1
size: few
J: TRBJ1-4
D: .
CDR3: CASSLTGRDEKLFF
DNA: TGTGCCAGCAGCCTGACAGGAAGGGATGAAAAACTGTTTTTT

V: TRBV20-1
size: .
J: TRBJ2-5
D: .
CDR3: CSAATPKTQYF
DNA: TGCAGTGCGGCCACCCCGAAGACCCAGTACTTC

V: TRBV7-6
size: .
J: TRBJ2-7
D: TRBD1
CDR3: CASSVTGGDYEQYF
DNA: TGTGCCAGCAGCGTAACAGGGGGAGACTACGAGCAGTACTTC

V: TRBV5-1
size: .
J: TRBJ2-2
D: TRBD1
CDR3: CASSLEGQPYTGELFF
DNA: TGCGCCAGCAGCTTGGAGGGACAGCCTTACACCGGGGAGCTGTTTTTT

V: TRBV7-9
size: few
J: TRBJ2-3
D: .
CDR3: CASSLGVKSTDTQYF
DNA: TGTGCCAGCAGCTTAGGTGTAAAGAGCACAGATACGCAGTATTTT

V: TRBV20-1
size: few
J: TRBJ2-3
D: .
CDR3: CSATGTFNLLSDTQYF
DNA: TGCAGTGCAACCGGGACATTTAATCTTCTCTCAGATACGCAGTATTTT

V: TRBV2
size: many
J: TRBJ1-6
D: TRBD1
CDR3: CASSVGTGANSPLHF
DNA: TGTGCCAGCAGTGTAGGGACAGGGGCAAATTCACCCCTCCACTTT

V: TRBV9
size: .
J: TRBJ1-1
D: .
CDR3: CASSAGTYDTEAFF
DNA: TGTGCCAGCAGCGCCGGGACTTATGACACTGAAGCTTTCTTT

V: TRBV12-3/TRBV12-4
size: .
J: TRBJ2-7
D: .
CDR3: CASSHHGDEQYF
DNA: TGTGCCAGCAGCCACCACGGGGACGAGCAGTACTTC

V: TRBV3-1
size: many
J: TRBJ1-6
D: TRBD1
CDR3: CASSPGQVRNSPLHF
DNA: TGTGCCAGCAGCCCTGGACAGGTTCGTAATTCACCCCTCCACTTT

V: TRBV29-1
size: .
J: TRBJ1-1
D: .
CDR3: CSVDEAFF
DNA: TGCAGCGTGGATGAAGCTTTCTTT

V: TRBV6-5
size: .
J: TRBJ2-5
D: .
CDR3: CASSSWTRETQYF
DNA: TGTGCCAGCAGTTCCTGGACTCGAGAGACCCAGTACTTC

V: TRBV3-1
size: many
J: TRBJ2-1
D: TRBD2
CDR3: CASSQGTRGSNEQFF
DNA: TGTGCCAGCAGCCAAGGGACGCGGGGGAGCAATGAGCAGTTCTTC

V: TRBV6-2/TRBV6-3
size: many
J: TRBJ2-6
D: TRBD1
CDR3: CASSGTGGSGANVLTF
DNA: TGTGCCAGCTCCGGGACAGGGGGCTCTGGGGCCAACGTCCTGACTTTC

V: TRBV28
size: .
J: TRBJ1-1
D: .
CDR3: CASSFGTGSDFF
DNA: .

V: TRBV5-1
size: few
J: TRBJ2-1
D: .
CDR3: CASSLGQEANNEQFF
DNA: TGCGCCAGCAGCTTAGGCCAGGAGGCCAACAATGAGCAGTTCTTC

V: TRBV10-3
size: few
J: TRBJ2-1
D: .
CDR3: CASSPPGPSVNNEQFF
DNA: TGTGCCTCCAGCCCCCCGGGACCAAGTGTGAACAATGAGCAGTTCTTC

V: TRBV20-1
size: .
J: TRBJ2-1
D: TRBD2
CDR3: CSARDLLAGGGEQFF
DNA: TGCAGTGCTAGAGATTTGCTAGCGGGGGGCGGTGAGCAGTTCTTC

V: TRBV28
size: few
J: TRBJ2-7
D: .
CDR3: CASRTHLEQYF
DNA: TGTGCCAGCAGGACGCATCTCGAGCAGTACTTC

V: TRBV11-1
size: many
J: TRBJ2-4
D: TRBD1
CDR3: CASSSTGEAKNIQYF
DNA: TGTGCCAGCAGCTCCACAGGGGAAGCCAAAAACATTCAGTACTTC